The clone carrying this TCR beta chain was seen more than once but under ten times. Its antigen is not identified. The record originates from a study of T cells in Graves' hyperthyroidism and ophthalmopathy. Overall study results and limits: Expanded thyroid clonotypes (above 0.001) were mostly also found in blood.

Using RNA transcripts as the source, TCR beta CDR3 regions were amplified. The primer set for the first-round RT-PCR of the TCR CDR3 was HTBI. TCRdb re-called the multiplex PCR reads with MiXCR, one entry per CDR3 protein. This table has about 380,000 distinct CDR3 sequences, less than 20% appearing once. V gave up 4 bases and J gave up 0 bases, with 8 bases separating them. This CDR3 region has 15 residues. Germline CDR1 reads SGHRS; CDR2 reads YFSETQ. Material: blood. This clonotype was sampled from a man aged 18-30 years with Graves' ophthalmopathy. This chain connects TRBV5-1 to TRBJ2-6; D not certain. CDR3 sequence: CASSPDGSGANVLTF. Written as DNA, the CDR3 is TGCGCCAGCAGCCCGGACGGCTCTGGGGCCAACGTCCTGACTTTC.